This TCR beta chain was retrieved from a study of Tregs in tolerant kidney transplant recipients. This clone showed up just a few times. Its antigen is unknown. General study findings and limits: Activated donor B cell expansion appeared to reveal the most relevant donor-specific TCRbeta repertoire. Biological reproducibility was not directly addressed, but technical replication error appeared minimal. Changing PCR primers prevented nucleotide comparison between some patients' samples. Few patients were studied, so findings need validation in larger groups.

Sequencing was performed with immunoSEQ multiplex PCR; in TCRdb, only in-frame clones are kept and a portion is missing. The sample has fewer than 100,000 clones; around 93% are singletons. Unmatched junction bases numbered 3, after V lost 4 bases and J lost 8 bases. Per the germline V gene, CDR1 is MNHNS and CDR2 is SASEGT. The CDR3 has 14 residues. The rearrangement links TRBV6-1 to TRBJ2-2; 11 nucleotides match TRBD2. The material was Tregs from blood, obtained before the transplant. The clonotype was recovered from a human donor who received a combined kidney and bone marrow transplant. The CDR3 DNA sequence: TGTGCCAGCAGTGCACTAGCGGGAGTGGGGGAGCTGTTTTTT. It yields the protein CASSALAGVGELFF.